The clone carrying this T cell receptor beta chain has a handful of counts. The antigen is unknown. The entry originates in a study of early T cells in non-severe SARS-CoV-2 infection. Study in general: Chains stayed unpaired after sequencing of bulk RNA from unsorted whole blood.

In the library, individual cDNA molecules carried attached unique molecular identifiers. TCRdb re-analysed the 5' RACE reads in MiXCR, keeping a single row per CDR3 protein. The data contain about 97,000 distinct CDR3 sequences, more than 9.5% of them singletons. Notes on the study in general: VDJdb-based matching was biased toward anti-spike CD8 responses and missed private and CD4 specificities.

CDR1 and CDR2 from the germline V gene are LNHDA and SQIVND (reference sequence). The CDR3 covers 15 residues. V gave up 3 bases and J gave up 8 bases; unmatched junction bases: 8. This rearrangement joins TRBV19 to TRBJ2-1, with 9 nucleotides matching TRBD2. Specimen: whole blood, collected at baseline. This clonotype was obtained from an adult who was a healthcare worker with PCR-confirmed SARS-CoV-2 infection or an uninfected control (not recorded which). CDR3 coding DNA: TGTGCCAGTAGTATCGGCGGGGGGGCCTGGGATGAGCAGTTCTTC. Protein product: CASSIGGGAWDEQFF.